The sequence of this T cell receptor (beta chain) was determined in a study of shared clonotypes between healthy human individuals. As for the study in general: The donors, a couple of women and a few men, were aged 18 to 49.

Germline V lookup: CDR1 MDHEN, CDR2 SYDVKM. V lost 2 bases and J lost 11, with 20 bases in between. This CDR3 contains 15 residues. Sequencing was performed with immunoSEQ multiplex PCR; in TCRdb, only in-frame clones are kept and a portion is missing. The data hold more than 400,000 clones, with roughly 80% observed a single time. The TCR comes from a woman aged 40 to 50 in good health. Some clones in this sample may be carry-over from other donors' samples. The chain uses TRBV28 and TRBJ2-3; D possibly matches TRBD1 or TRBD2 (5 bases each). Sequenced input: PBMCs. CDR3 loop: CASSLAGTLDIVQYF. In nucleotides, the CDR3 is TGTGCCAGCAGTTTAGCAGGGACCCTGGATATCGTGCAGTATTTT.